This T cell receptor (beta chain) stems from a study of cytomegalovirus exposure and HLA in healthy donors. Study-level background: The same platform used for the 666 first-cohort repertoires was also used for the roughly 130 validation repertoires, as a later analysis reported.

Trimming left V 9 bases short and J 1 base short, with 12 bases between. The CDR3 has 13 amino acids. CDR1 is SNHLY, CDR2 FYNNEI, per germline. In the case of this clone: The antigen is undetermined.

TCRdb's copy holds only in-frame clones and misses some; the assay was immunoSEQ multiplex PCR. The sample consists of about 360,000 clones, approximately 90% of them appearing once. Study results and caveats: Under in vitro conditions, a few CMV-associated chains were confirmed as specific for CMV antigens. According to a subsequent analysis, TCR clusters from the first cohort were inclined to appear together in the roughly 120 validation repertoires.

This TCR derives from a woman aged 18-30 years in good health and CMV-seronegative. The sample consisted of PBMCs. The chain has TRBV2 and TRBJ1-1; perhaps TRBD1 as D (5 bases). In nucleotides, the CDR3 is TGTGCCAGTAGACAGAACACGAACACTGAAGCTTTCTTT. This gives the protein CASRQNTNTEAFF.